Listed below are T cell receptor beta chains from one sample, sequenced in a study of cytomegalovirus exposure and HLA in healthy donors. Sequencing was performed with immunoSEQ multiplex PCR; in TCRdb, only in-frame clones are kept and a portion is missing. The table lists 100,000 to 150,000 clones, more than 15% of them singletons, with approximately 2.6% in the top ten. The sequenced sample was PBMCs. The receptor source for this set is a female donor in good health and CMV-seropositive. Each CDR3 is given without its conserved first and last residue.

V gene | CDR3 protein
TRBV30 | AWSGVRGMNTEAF
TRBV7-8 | ASSSIGGKDQPQH
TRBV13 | ASSLQGTYEQY
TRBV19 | ASSIGGGREQY
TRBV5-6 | ASSPQTSGGYEQY
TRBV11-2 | ASSLVGEETQY
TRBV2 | ASSNDSPTGELF
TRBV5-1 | ASIAGLESDTQY
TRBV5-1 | ASRSGLSTNEKLF
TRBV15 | ATSRETGLNTEAF
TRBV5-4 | ASSFGHSYTEAF
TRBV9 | ASSVEIRAYNEQF
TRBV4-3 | ASSPHAREVSYEQY
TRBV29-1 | SVSRGTDTQY
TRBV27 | ASSLPGRRVYEQY
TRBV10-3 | AIRTHRDRGYNEQF
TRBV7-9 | ASRPMVRGSYNTIY
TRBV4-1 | ASSHDRAAHGYT
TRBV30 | AWSLGGTGANEQF